Shown below are 7 T cell receptor beta chains from a single sample sequenced in a study of blood T cell repertoires in COVID-19. Clones were read by immunoSEQ multiplex PCR, and TCRdb kept only the in-frame ones, dropping some. The data hold approximately 500,000 clones, with 85% to 90% observed a single time. The sample was PBMCs or T cells enriched from blood (not recorded which). The receptors come from a woman in her 40s who had recovered from COVID-19.

The chain combines TRBV19 with TRBJ2-1; the match to TRBD2 covers 12 bases. Trimming at V came to 3 bases and at J to 5 bases, leaving 8 bases not matched to a gene. This CDR3 comprises 17 residues. CDR1 is LNHDA, CDR2 SQIVND, per germline (reference sequence). DNA of the CDR3: TGTGCCAGTAGTATGTGGCTAGCGGGAGGGTTTCACAATGAGCAGTTCTTC. Protein: CASSMWLAGGFHNEQFF. Based on the CDR3 plus reference TRBV19 and TRBJ2-1, the full variable domain is DGGITQSPKYLFRKEGQNVTLSCEQNLNHDAMYWYRQDPGQGLRLIYYSQIVNDFQKGDIAEGYSVSREKKESFPLTVTSAQKNPTAFYLCASSMWLAGGFHNEQFFGPGTRLTVL.

The chain carries TRBV19 and TRBJ2-1; TRBD2 matches at 12 bases. The CDR3 is made up of 16 amino acids. V trimming: 5 bases; J trimming: 2 bases; junction bases outside the gene matches: 4. CDR1 and CDR2 (germline): LNHDA, SQIVND (reference sequence). CDR3 loop: CASSVGLAGTYNEQFF. In DNA form, the CDR3 reads TGTGCCAGTAGTGTCGGACTAGCGGGGACCTACAATGAGCAGTTCTTC.

The chain has TRBV4-1 and TRBJ2-4; 7 bases agree with TRBD1. V gave up 3 bases and J gave up 8 bases; unmatched junction bases: 13. The CDR3 length is 16 residues. Per the germline V gene, CDR1 is MGHRA and CDR2 is YSYEKL. CDR3: CASSQLTGDPRHIQYF. The CDR3 coding sequence is TGCGCCAGCAGCCAGCTTACAGGGGACCCCAGGCACATTCAGTACTTC.

The chain recombines TRBV5-6 with TRBJ1-6, with 8 bases identical to TRBD1. The CDR3 has 13 residues. The V gene's germline CDR1 is SGHDT and CDR2 YYEEEE. After removal of 3 bases from V and 10 bases from J, the junction contained 3 bases not matched to a gene. This CDR3 reads CASSSTGVSPLHF. CDR3 DNA sequence: TGTGCCAGCAGCTCGACAGGGGTATCACCCCTCCACTTT.

The gene calls are TRBV6-5 and TRBJ2-7; a possible D gene is TRBD1 (6 bases). The ends were cut back, 5 bases at V and 2 bases at J, with 13 bases in the middle. The CDR3 is 14 residues long. Germline V lookup: CDR1 MNHEY, CDR2 SVGAGI. CDR3 region: CASSTLTGTYEQYF. CDR3 DNA sequence: TGTGCCAGCAGTACCCTGACAGGAACCTACGAGCAGTACTTC.

This clone is a singleton in its sample. Different DNA sequences within this sample yield the same CDR3. The J gene is TRBJ1-1, the V gene TRBV3-1 (or the pseudogene TRBV3-2); no reliable D call. CDR1 and CDR2 (germline): LGHDT, YNNKEL (reference sequence). With 4 bases removed from V and 6 bases from J, the gap between germline ends came to 9 bases. The CDR3 consists of 12 residues. CDR3 coding DNA: TGTGCCAGCAGCCCCTTTGGAGCTGAAGCTTTCTTT. It encodes CASSPFGAEAFF.

The chain has TRBV6-5 and TRBJ1-2; a possible D gene is TRBD1 (6 bases). There are 15 residues in the CDR3. Germline V gives CDR1 MNHEY, CDR2 SVGAGI. Trimming left V 0 bases short and J 6 bases short, with 14 bases between. CDR3 residues: CASSYSGAGAHGYTF. The CDR3 DNA follows: TGTGCCAGCAGTTACTCCGGGGCAGGGGCCCATGGCTACACCTTC.